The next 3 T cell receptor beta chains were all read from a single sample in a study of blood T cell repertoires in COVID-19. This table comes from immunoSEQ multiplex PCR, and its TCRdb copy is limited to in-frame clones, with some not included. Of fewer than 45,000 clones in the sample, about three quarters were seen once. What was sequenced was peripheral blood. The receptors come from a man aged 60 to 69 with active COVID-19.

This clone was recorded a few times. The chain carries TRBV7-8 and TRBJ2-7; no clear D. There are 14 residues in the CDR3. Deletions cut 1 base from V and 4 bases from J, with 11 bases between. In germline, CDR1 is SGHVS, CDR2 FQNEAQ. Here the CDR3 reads CASSLVLQAYEQYF. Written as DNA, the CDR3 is TGTGCCAGCAGCTTAGTCCTTCAAGCGTACGAGCAGTACTTC.

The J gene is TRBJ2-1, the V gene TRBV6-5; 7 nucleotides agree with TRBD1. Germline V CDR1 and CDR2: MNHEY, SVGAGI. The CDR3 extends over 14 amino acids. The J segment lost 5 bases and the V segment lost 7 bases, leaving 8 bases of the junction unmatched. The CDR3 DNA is TGTGCCAGCATGCTCGGGACAGCTAACAATGAGCAGTTCTTC. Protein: CASMLGTANNEQFF.

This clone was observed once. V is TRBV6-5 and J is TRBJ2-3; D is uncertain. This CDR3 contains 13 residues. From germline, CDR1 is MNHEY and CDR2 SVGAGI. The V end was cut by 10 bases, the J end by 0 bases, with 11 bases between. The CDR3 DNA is TGTGCCACCGAGGTTTCTAGCACAGATACGCAGTATTTT. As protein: CATEVSSTDTQYF.